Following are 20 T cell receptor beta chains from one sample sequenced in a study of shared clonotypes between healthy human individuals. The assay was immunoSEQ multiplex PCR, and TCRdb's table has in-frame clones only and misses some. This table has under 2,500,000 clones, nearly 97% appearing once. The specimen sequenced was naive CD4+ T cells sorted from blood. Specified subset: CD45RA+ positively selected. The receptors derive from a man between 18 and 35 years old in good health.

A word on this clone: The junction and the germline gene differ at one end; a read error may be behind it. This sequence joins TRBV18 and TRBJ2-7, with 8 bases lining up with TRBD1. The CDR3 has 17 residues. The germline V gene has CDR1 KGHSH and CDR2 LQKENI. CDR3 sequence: CASSPLARGQVKNEQYF. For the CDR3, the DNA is TGTGCCAGCTCGCCACTGGCGAGGGGACAGGTGAAGAACGAGCAGTACTTC.

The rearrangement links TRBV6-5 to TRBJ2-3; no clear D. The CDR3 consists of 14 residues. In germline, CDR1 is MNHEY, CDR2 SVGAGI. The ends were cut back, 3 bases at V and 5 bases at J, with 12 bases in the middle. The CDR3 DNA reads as TGTGCCAGCAGTTATACGGCCCTCCGAGATACGCAGTATTTT. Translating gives CASSYTALRDTQYF.

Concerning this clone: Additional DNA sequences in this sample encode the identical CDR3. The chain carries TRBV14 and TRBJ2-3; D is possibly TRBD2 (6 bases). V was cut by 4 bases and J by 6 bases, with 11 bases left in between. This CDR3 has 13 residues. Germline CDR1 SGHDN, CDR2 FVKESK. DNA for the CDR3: TGTGCCAGCAGCCTCCGGCTAGCGGATACGCAGTATTTT. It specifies CASSLRLADTQYF.

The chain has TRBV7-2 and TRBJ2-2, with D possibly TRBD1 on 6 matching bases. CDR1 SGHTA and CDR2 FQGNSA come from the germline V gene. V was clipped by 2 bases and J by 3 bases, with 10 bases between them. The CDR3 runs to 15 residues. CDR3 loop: CASSLSQGYTGELFF. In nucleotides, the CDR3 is TGTGCCAGCAGCTTATCTCAGGGGTACACCGGGGAGCTGTTTTTT.

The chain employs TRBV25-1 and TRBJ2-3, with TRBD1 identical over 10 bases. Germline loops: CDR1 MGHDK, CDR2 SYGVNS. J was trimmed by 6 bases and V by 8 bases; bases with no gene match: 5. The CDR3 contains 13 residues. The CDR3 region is CASRWTGGDTQYF. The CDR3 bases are TGTGCCAGCCGTTGGACAGGGGGGGATACGCAGTATTTT.

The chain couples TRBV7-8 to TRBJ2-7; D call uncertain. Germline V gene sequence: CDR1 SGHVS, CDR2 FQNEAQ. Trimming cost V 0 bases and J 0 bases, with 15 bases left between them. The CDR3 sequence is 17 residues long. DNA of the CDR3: TGTGCCAGCAGCTTAGCGCAAATTGTCGGTCCCTCCTACGAGCAGTACTTC. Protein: CASSLAQIVGPSYEQYF.

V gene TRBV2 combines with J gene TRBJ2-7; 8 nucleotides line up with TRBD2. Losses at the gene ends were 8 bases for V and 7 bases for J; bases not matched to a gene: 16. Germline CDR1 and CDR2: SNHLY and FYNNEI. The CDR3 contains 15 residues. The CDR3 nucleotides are TGTGCCAGCCTTCTGGTCGGGGGGGGCCATGAAGAGCAGTACTTC. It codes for CASLLVGGGHEEQYF.

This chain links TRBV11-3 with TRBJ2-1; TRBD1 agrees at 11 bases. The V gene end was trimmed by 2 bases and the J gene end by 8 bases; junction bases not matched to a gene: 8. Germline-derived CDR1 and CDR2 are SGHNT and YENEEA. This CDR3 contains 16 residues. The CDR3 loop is CASSLSGTGGLDEQFF. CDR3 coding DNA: TGTGCCAGCAGCTTATCCGGGACAGGGGGTTTGGATGAGCAGTTCTTC.

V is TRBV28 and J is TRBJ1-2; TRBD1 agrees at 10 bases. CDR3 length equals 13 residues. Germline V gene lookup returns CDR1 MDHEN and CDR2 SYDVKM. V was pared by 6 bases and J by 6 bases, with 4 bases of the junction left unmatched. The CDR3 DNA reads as TGTGCCAGCAGCCCTGGGACAGGGGATGGCTACACCTTC. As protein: CASSPGTGDGYTF.

The CDR3 loop reads CSVEGQRGGYTF. In nucleotides, the CDR3 is TGCAGCGTTGAAGGCCAGCGGGGTGGCTACACCTTC. The rearrangement uses TRBV29-1 and TRBJ1-2, with D hard to call. Per germline, CDR1 SQVTM and CDR2 ANQGSEA. The CDR3 has 12 residues. Trimming removed 1 base from V and 7 bases from J, with 10 bases in between.

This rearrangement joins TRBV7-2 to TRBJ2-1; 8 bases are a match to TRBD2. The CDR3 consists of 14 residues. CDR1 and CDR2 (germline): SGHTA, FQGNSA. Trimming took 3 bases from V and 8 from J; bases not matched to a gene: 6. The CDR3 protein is CASSFGTSSDEQFF. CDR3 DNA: TGTGCCAGCAGCTTCGGGACTAGTTCCGATGAGCAGTTCTTC.

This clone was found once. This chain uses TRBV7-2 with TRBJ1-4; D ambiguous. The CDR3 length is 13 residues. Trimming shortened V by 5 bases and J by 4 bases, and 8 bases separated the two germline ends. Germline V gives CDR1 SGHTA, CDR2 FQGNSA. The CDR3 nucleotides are TGTGCCAGCAGCCCCCGGTTTAATGAAAAACTGTTTTTT. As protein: CASSPRFNEKLFF.

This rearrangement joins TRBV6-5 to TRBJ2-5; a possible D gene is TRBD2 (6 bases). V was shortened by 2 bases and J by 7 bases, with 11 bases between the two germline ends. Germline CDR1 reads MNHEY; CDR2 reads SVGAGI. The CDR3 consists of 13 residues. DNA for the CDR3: TGTGCCAGCAGTTACGGAGGGTCCGGGACCCAGTACTTC. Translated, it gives CASSYGGSGTQYF.

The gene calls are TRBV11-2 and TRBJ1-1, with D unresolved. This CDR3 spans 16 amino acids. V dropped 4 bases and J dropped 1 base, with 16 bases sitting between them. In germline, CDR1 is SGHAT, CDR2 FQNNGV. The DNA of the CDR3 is TGTGCCAGCAGCTCTAGAGGAACACGGACGAACACTGAAGCTTTCTTT. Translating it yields CASSSRGTRTNTEAFF.

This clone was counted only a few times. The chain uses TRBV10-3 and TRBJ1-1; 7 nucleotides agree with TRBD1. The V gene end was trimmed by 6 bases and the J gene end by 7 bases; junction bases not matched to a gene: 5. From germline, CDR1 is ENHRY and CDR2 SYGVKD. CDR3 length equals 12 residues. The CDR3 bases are TGTGCCATCAGCGTGGGGGACAGTGAAGCTTTCTTT. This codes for CAISVGDSEAFF.

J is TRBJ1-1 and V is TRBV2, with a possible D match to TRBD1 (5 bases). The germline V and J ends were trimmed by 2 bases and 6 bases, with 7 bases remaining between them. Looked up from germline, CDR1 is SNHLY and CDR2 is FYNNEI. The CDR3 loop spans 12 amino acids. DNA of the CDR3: TGTGCCAGCAGTGAATGGGGGGCTGAAGCTTTCTTT. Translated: CASSEWGAEAFF.

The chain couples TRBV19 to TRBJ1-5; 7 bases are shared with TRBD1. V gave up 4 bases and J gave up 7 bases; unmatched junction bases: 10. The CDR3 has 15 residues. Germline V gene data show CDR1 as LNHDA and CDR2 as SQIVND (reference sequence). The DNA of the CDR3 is TGTGCCAGTAGTACACCGACGACAGGGACGCAGCCCCAGCATTTT. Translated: CASSTPTTGTQPQHF. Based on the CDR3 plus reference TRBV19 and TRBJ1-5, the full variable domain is DGGITQSPKYLFRKEGQNVTLSCEQNLNHDAMYWYRQDPGQGLRLIYYSQIVNDFQKGDIAEGYSVSREKKESFPLTVTSAQKNPTAFYLCASSTPTTGTQPQHFGDGTRLSIL.

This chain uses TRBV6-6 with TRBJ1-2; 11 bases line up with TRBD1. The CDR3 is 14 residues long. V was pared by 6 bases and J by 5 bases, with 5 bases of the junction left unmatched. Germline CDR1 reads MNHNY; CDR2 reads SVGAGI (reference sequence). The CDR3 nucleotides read TGTGCCAGCAGGGGACAGGGGGAAGGATATGGCTACACCTTC. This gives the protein CASRGQGEGYGYTF.

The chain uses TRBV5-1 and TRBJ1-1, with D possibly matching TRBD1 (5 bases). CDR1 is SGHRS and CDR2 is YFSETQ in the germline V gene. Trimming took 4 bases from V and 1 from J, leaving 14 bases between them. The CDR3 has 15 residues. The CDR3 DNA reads TGCGCCAGCAGCCCAGAGGGGAGAGGGAACACTGAAGCTTTCTTT. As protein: CASSPEGRGNTEAFF.

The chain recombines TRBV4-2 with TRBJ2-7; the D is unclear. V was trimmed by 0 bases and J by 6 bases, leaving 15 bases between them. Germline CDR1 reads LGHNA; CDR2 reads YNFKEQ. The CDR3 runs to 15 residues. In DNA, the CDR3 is TGTGCCAGCAGCCAAGATTCTCGTTATACGGTCGAGCAGTACTTC. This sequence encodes CASSQDSRYTVEQYF.